What follows describes a single T cell receptor (beta chain). This clone has a single count. What antigen it recognizes has not been identified. Base qualities are missing; no much larger clone stands one base away. In total, approximately 700 healthy bone marrow donors made up the cohort. All cohort members were sampled while nominally healthy, although unrecorded immune exposures were likely present. The donor was CMV seropositive and was included in the group of 289 seropositive cohort members. Each donor provided a peripheral blood sample, and peripheral blood mononuclear cells were used for TCR beta sequencing. The Qiagen DNeasy Blood Extraction Kit was used to extract genomic DNA from the blood cell samples. The sample originates from a study of cytomegalovirus exposure and HLA in healthy donors (dated by TCRdb to 2016 to 2017). Background for the entire study: According to an earlier analysis of several hundred of the donors, some 170 million T cells yielded approximately 120 million unique TCR beta sequences and more than 250 Gb of sequence data. The number of typed donors differed by locus: about 620-630 for A, B, C, DRB1 and DQB1; 500 to 550 for DQA1; over 600 for DPA1; and 450 to 480 for DPB1. The study aimed to test whether signatures of past pathogen exposure could be identified by cataloging public T cell receptors. HLA typing included class I and class II loci at four-digit resolution. To predict cytomegalovirus infection status, the study brought together high-throughput TCR immunosequencing, statistical association of individual TCRs with disease status, and machine learning. Donor age, sex, ethnicity and CMV serostatus were compiled together with the repertoire data. An early release that covered fewer than 800 HLA-typed donors contained about 300 gigabases of sequencing data and around 85 million unique TCR sequences. An earlier analysis of more than 450 of the donors used high-throughput TCR beta sequencing to judge whether each TCR beta V gene segment behaved as functional or pseudogenic. A later analysis re-analyzed previously published TCR beta repertoires from several hundred donors and added high-resolution HLA genotyping to study TCR occurrence patterns. Besides the first cohort of about 730 subjects, a separate validation cohort made up of 120 or so different subjects was used. Because of strong linkage in the cohort, roughly five DR-DQ haplotypes were treated as single units for association and clustering. All discovery cohort repertoires had been generated on a single sequencing platform. Rather than drawing on any new phenotypic data, the later analysis identified candidate immune exposures from TCR beta sequences and the way those sequences occurred across donors. Among the approximately 430 genotyped donors, approximately 77% belonged to the genetic ancestry cluster associated with self-reported Caucasian donors. A later genetic analysis used genome-wide SNP genotypes for about 55% of the 666 donors, treating that subset as a discovery cohort. Among about 360 genotyped donors of the cohort, an average of around 240,000 unique TCR beta nucleotide sequences were sequenced per donor, about a sixth of them non-productive. Using immunosequencing, the study profiled T cell repertoires from 666 subjects and related those repertoires to cytomegalovirus serostatus.

Receptor amplification or capture employed the immunoSEQ multiplex PCR assay. For the multiplex PCR, a mixture combining 60 forward primers for TCR Vbeta segments and 13 reverse primers for TCR Jbeta segments was used. A multiplex PCR assay on genomic DNA amplified the CDR3 region of rearranged TCR beta genes. On the Illumina HiSeq System, the amplified TCR beta libraries were sequenced as 87-base-pair reads. For the original study's pipeline: Across the 640 or so repertoires, a later analysis counted roughly 77 million unique TCR beta chains, roughly 11 million of which were shared by at least two donors. Raw reads were error-corrected and collapsed into unique sequences by a nearest-neighbor algorithm in which closely related sequences were merged to remove PCR and sequencing errors. CDR3 sequences were aligned to IMGT reference sequences to assign V, D and J gene segments. For a sequence to be retained, at least a six-nucleotide match to both a V gene segment and a J gene segment was required. A rearrangement was called productive if the CDR3 had no stop codons and remained in frame with V and J, and every other rearrangement was called non-productive. CDR3 was defined by IMGT convention, running from the second conserved V-encoded cysteine to the conserved J-encoded phenylalanine. Sequences without an unambiguous match to a single V gene segment were excluded from the earlier analysis of a few hundred of the donors. In an earlier analysis of approximately 500 of the donors, a V segment was called functional when productive rearrangements were above 56.7%, and segregating when the standard deviation between donors exceeded 5%. To diagnose cytomegalovirus status from the catalog of TCR beta chain sequences, a statistical classification framework was built. V and J gene assignment, in a later analysis, came from comparing TCR nucleotide sequences with IMGT/GENE-DB human TR gene sequences. The TCRdist pipeline was used in a later analysis to assign CDR3 sequences and most-parsimonious VDJ recombination scenarios. In a later analysis, each TCR beta chain was defined by its CDR3 amino acid sequence together with its V-gene family, and reads without a unique V-gene family were excluded. A later analysis removed 592 highly shared, low-generation-probability nucleotide sequences to deal with suspected cross-contamination and a sequencing artifact. For each public chain, a later analysis derived a clonal expansion index from normalized ranks of inferred template counts within each repertoire. In a later analysis, generation probabilities were computed with a VDJ recombination model fitted to out-of-frame rearrangements, and the resulting probabilities were checked against IGoR. In a later analysis, hypergeometric tests were used to score TCR-TCR, TCR-HLA and TCR-CMV co-occurrence, with a repertoire-size bias correction applied to TCR pairs. In a later analysis, false discovery rates were estimated by permuting HLA or CMV assignments 20 times. In a later analysis, co-occurring TCRs were grouped using DBSCAN, with TCRdist sequence similarity added in when clustering inside HLA-allele-positive subsets. Repertoires with fewer than 30,000 or more than 120,000 public chains were left out of co-occurrence clustering, as were about 5 repertoires with anomalous nucleotide sharing. The table was pulled from immuneACCESS by TCRdb, which kept in-frame rearrangements only. Such tables lose some clones; where checked, under half of the loss comes from unresolved V genes, and the rest has no known cause. That table furnishes V, J and clone size, whereas the DNA furnished D and trimming. The sample has under 200,000 clones on record, about 77% of them singletons. In total, the top ten clones hold 7.4% of the sample.

Trimming takes 6 bases off V and 7 bases off J; junction bases not matched to a gene: 7. CDR1 and CDR2, looked up from the germline V gene (reference sequence), are SEHNR and FQNEAQ. The CDR3 measures 13 amino acids from cysteine to phenylalanine. The CDR3 DNA has 39 bases and is translated from base 1. The research as a whole found: A group of highly shared sequence variants was considered likely to be a technical artifact of the sequencing pipeline. Some IMGT-functional V segments, including TRBV6-2 and TRBV6-3, could not be distinguished by the 87-base-pair reads and were therefore excluded. In the study, 150 to 200 TCR beta chains were listed as associated with cytomegalovirus. Sequencing depth was assumed to be roughly uniform across donors in the presence/absence analyses, though that assumption may not hold. A later analysis found that most CMV-associated TCR beta chains appeared HLA-restricted, with HLA associations seemingly driven largely by CMV exposure. Three of the identified cytomegalovirus-associated TCR beta chains were confirmed in vitro to be specific for cytomegalovirus antigens. According to the authors, the approach could potentially be generalized to other disease states and immunological phenotypes. In a later analysis, around 17,000 TCR beta sequences were associated with specific HLA alleles at a false discovery rate of 0.05. A later analysis found that HLA-associated TCR beta chains were more clonally expanded and had lower generation probabilities than equally common non-associated chains. A further reported finding was that TCR beta sequences accurately predicted the HLA-A and HLA-B alleles for most subjects in the first cohort. Linkage disequilibrium might explain the correlated functional status among segregating V segments, but an unknown experimental factor could not be ruled out. The cohort was sequenced for TCR beta chains only, and without alpha or paired-chain data the features that could be detected were limited. When HLA alleles, especially DR and DQ, strongly co-occurred, attributing TCR associations to individual alleles was difficult. Because HLA typing was missing for some donors at each locus, association tests included only the typed subset. A later analysis reported that several top co-occurrence clusters appeared linked to parvovirus B19, influenza, CMV and Epstein-Barr virus. An earlier analysis of approximately 600 of the donors showed that most TCR beta V segments appeared in productive rearrangements either about 87% or about 30% of the time, which broadly matched IMGT annotations. According to a later analysis, TCR association rates differed among HLA loci, with DRB1 alleles showing the most associated TCRs and HLA-C alleles showing the fewest. Because counts were too low, about 18 rarely observed V segments, including chromosome 9 orphons, were excluded from the earlier analysis of some 540 of the donors. The classifier was reported to diagnose cytomegalovirus status with high specificity and sensitivity in both the original and validation cohorts. For the cohort, immune exposure information was limited to CMV serostatus. Most TCR sequences were observed very rarely across donors, whereas some public TCRs were present in many individuals. An association between a missense DCLRE1C variant and V-gene and J-gene trimming of TCR beta chains was found in a later genetic analysis and replicated in an independent cohort. According to a later genetic analysis, donors in an Asian-associated ancestry cluster had fewer N-insertions in productive TCRs than the approximately 690-donor mean.

Recombination linked TRBV7-9 to TRBJ1-2; 8 of the junction bases match TRBD1. Sequencing was performed on PBMCs. This TCR was sampled from a male donor in good health and CMV-seropositive. The base sequence is TGTGCCAGCAGTGCCAGGGGGCTTGGTGGCTACACCTTC. Translated, it reads CASSARGLGGYTF. Extended through the reference TRBV7-9 and TRBJ1-2 proteins, this CDR3 yields the full variable domain: DTGVSQNPRHKITKRGQNVTFRCDPISEHNRLYWYRQTLGQGPEFLTYFQNEAQLEKSRLLSDRFSAERPKGSFSTLEIQRTEQGDSAMYLCASSARGLGGYTFGSGTRLTVV.